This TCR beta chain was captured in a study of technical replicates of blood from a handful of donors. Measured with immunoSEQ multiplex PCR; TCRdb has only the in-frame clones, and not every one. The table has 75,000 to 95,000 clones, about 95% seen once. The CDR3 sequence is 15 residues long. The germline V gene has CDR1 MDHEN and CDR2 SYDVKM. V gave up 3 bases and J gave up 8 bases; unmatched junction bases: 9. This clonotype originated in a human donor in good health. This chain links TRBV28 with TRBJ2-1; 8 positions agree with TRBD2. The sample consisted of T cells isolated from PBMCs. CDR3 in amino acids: CASSFLSGSRDEQFF. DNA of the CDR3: TGTGCCAGCAGTTTTCTGAGCGGGAGTAGAGATGAGCAGTTCTTC.